Below, one T cell receptor beta chain is given with its context. RNA transcripts gave rise to amplified TCR beta CDR3 regions. In the first-round RT-PCR of the TCR CDR3, the HTBI primer set was used. MiXCR, run by TCRdb on the multiplex PCR reads, gives a single entry per CDR3 protein. The sample consists of over 500,000 distinct CDR3 sequences, 40% to 50% of them appearing once. The data were taken from a study of T cells in Graves' hyperthyroidism and ophthalmopathy. The CDR3 has 15 amino acids. Germline loops: CDR1 SGHTA, CDR2 FQGNSA. The V segment lost 2 bases and the J segment 15 bases; nucleotides outside the gene matches: 12.

The receptor was derived from an adult woman with Graves' disease, either hyperthyroidism or ophthalmopathy (not recorded which). Sequences were obtained from peripheral blood or thyroid tissue (not recorded which). The chain joins TRBV7-2 to TRBJ2-1; 11 bases agree with TRBD2. As DNA, the CDR3 is TGTGCCAGCAGCTTACGGCTAGCGGGAGGCCCGCCGCGGTTCTTC. As protein: CASSLRLAGGPPRFF.